The rows below give T cell receptor beta chains drawn from one sample of a study of blood T cell repertoires in COVID-19. The repertoire was sequenced with immunoSEQ multiplex PCR; TCRdb's copy has only in-frame clones and lacks some. The repertoire holds fewer than 40,000 clones, with roughly nine tenths as singletons. The source material was peripheral blood. These receptors all stem from a woman aged 80 or over with active or convalescent COVID-19. Both conserved end residues are part of each CDR3.

V gene: TRBV4-1; J gene: TRBJ2-1; CDR3 protein: CASSRTGDEQFF
V gene: TRBV7-9; J gene: TRBJ2-1; CDR3 protein: CASTPGLRQENFYNEQFF
V gene: TRBV4-1; J gene: TRBJ2-5; CDR3 protein: CASSQVAGLMQETQYF
V gene: TRBV9; J gene: TRBJ1-1; CDR3 protein: CASSVSPENTEAFF
V gene: TRBV20-1; J gene: TRBJ1-3; CDR3 protein: CSASRSNSGNTIYF
V gene: TRBV27; J gene: TRBJ1-1; CDR3 protein: CASSLRGRGTEAFF
V gene: TRBV25-1; J gene: TRBJ2-5; CDR3 protein: CASSDGRTSGETQYF
V gene: TRBV5-1; J gene: TRBJ1-2; CDR3 protein: CASSVGGGQGYTF
V gene: TRBV6-1; J gene: TRBJ1-3; CDR3 protein: CASSEFAGASGNTIYF
V gene: TRBV6-1; J gene: TRBJ1-2; CDR3 protein: CASSDGDSRGYTF
V gene: TRBV3-1/TRBV3-2; J gene: TRBJ1-5; CDR3 protein: CASSQGQSSNQPQHF
V gene: TRBV23-1; J gene: TRBJ2-6; CDR3 protein: CASTPGQGVSGANVLTF
V gene: TRBV5-1; J gene: TRBJ2-2; CDR3 protein: CASSPNRDTGELFF
V gene: TRBV5-1; J gene: TRBJ1-2; CDR3 protein: CASSLTLNAGSNYGYTF
V gene: TRBV6-1; J gene: TRBJ1-1; CDR3 protein: CASSESTTGNTEAFF
V gene: TRBV11-3; J gene: TRBJ2-2; CDR3 protein: CASSPGLWDRGDTGELFF
V gene: TRBV5-4; J gene: TRBJ1-3; CDR3 protein: CASSLGQGENTIYF
V gene: TRBV7-3; J gene: TRBJ2-2; CDR3 protein: CASSFYTRGTGELFF
V gene: TRBV27; J gene: TRBJ1-6; CDR3 protein: CASSFKQGARNSPLHF
V gene: TRBV7-9; J gene: TRBJ1-2; CDR3 protein: CASSLVGDRGVNYGYTF
V gene: TRBV5-5; J gene: TRBJ1-6; CDR3 protein: CASSLAGTGANSPLHF
V gene: TRBV18; J gene: TRBJ2-3; CDR3 protein: CASSPPTEYTDTQYF
V gene: TRBV7-7; J gene: TRBJ2-3; CDR3 protein: CASSPSGGSTDTQYF
V gene: TRBV19; J gene: TRBJ2-7; CDR3 protein: CASSPQGSSYEQYF
V gene: TRBV19; J gene: TRBJ2-3; CDR3 protein: CASSMDRFTDTQYF
V gene: TRBV19; J gene: TRBJ2-7; CDR3 protein: CASSIWGRVRDEQYF